This note documents a single TCR beta chain sequence. This clonotype occurred many times. Its target antigen remains unknown. No much larger clone is present one base from it, and per-base qualities are unavailable. Every donor was a healthy Caucasian. Three pairs of female monozygotic twins, all aged about 18 to 29 years, made up the twin cohort. Positive isolation kits from Invitrogen were used to isolate CD4+ and CD8+ T cell populations. These data originate in a study of identical twins (dated by TCRdb to 2015 to 2016). At the level of the whole study: TCR alpha and beta repertoires from monozygotic twins, unrelated adults of various ages and cord blood were deep-sequenced to test whether fetal clonotypes persist. Replicate twin experiments were performed at different times using different library preparation protocols to rule out contamination.

A distance of 11 bases separates the germline ends of V and J, which lose 5 bases and 2 bases respectively. From cysteine to phenylalanine, the CDR3 is 13 amino acids long. The DNA shown is the 39-base CDR3, in frame from base 1. Via the germline V gene, CDR1 is SQVTM and CDR2 ANQGSEA. Library method: 5' RACE. Instrument on record: Illumina HiSeq 2000. A universal primer binding site was introduced by template switching, and a unique molecular identifier was present in the final cDNA, enabling accurate counting of TCR cDNA molecules. Specific primers in the conserved constant-segment region were used to synthesize first-strand cDNA for the TCR alpha and beta chains. To control for contamination, every cDNA library was double barcoded, receiving both a SMART-Mk sample barcode and Illumina barcodes. TruSeq adapter sequences along with Illumina sample barcodes were introduced in two successive PCR steps. TCR alpha and beta cDNA libraries were sequenced on the Illumina HiSeq platform with custom primers. On the study's bioinformatics: MiGEC was used to process raw reads and extract unique molecular identifiers, and MiXCR was used to find CDR3 positions. For each individual, recombination models were inferred using an EM algorithm with the repgenHMM and IGoR tools. The tcR package in R was used for shared clonotype analysis, with sharing normalized by the product of cloneset sizes. To study raw recombination free of thymic and clonal selection effects, out-of-frame nonproductive sequences were analyzed. The public reads were run again by TCRdb, first through fastp at Q25 and then through MiXCR, and only productive beta chains were kept. Every distinct CDR3 protein forms one entry, paired with its most common genes and DNA. The V and J calls were determined by TCRdb, not by the authors. Within this sample are more than 400,000 distinct CDR3 sequences, with roughly 15% of them counted one time only. The ten largest account for 0.44% of the sample.

What the research found in general, with its limitations: Compared with coincidental sharing between unrelated individuals, out-of-frame TCR alpha sequences shared between twins showed an excess of sequences with low generation probability. Conclusions relied on cross-sectional statistical analysis, since the same donors could not be followed over many years. Out-of-frame TCR alpha sharing in monozygotic twins was systematically underestimated by recombination models, whereas sharing between unrelated individuals was in agreement with the recombination models. Zero-insertion analyses could be partly confounded by invariant T cells such as MAIT and iNKT, although diverse VJ usage argued against such confounding for most clonotypes. Fewer insertions were carried by abundant cord blood beta clonotypes; a weaker similar trend was observed in young adult naive repertoires, while no such trend was observed in memory repertoires. In beta out-of-frame sequences, excess twin sharing was weaker, because having fewer shared sequences lowered the signal-to-noise ratio.

These data also featured in a second study, about yellow fever vaccine responses in identical twins. The second investigation adds: The authors reported that the T cell response to vaccination in identical twins appeared partly convergent and partly personalized. Focusing on identical twins, the study followed the T cell clones that responded to the vaccine, and did so with precision.

The chain couples TRBV29-1 to TRBJ2-3; the D gene remains uncertain. The sequence derives from a woman under 30 in good health. Sequencing was carried out using CD4+ T cells sorted from blood. The CDR3 sequence is CSVFLRFTDTQYF. The DNA is TGCAGCGTTTTCCTTCGGTTCACAGATACGCAGTATTTT.